This T cell receptor (beta chain) appears in the sequencing data of a study of T cell repertoires and Cas9 in healthy adults. This CDR3 is built from 11 residues. V lost 3 bases and J 4 bases, leaving 3 bases between the germline ends. CDR1 is KGHSH and CDR2 is LQKENI in the germline V gene. Broader study findings: SpCas9-reactive effector T cells were reportedly restrained in vitro by SpCas9-reactive regulatory T cells.

The assay was immunoSEQ multiplex PCR, and TCRdb's table has in-frame clones only and misses some. Counted here are some 14,000 clones, around 90% occurring once; the ten biggest clones make up roughly 2%. As regards this clone: Its specificity is not known.

The source of this sequence is a human donor in good health. The specimen was Tregs (CD4+, CD25+, CD127-, CD137-, CD154-) from PBMCs; culture status not recorded. The chain employs TRBV18 and TRBJ1-1, with unresolved D. The CDR3 DNA follows: TGTGCCAGCTCACCGATCACTGAAGCTTTCTTT. Translated, it gives CASSPITEAFF.